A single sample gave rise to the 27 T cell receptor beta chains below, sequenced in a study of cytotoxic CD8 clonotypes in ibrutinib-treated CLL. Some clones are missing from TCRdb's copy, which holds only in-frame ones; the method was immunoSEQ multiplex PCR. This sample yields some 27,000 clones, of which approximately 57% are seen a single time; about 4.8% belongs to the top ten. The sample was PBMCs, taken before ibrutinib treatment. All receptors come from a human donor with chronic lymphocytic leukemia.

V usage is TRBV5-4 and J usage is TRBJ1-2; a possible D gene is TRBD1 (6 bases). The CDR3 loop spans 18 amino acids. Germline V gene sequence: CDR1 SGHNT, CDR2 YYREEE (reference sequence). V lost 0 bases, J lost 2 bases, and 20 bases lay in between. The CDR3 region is CASSLAKGPKGGNYGYTF. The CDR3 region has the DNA TGTGCCAGCAGCTTGGCCAAGGGGCCGAAGGGGGGCAACTATGGCTACACCTTC.

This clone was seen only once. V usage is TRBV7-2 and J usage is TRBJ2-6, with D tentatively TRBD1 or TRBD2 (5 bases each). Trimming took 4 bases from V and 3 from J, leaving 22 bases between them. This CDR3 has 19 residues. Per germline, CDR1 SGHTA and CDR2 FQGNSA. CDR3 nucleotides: TGTGCCAGCAGCTCCTTCCATGGGACGCCTGGGGGTGGGGCCAACGTCCTGACTTTC. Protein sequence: CASSSFHGTPGGGANVLTF.

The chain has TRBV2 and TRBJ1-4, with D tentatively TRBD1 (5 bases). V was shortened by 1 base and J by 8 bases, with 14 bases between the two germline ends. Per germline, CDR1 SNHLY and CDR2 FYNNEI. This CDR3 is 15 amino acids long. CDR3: CASSEDTGRGEKLFF. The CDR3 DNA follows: TGTGCCAGCAGTGAAGATACAGGAAGAGGCGAAAAACTGTTTTTT. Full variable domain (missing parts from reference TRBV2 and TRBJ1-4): EPEVTQTPSHQVTQMGQEVILRCVPISNHLYFYWYRQILGQKVEFLVSFYNNEISEKSEIFDDQFSVERPDGSNFTLKIRSTKLEDSAMYFCASSEDTGRGEKLFFGSGTQLSVL.

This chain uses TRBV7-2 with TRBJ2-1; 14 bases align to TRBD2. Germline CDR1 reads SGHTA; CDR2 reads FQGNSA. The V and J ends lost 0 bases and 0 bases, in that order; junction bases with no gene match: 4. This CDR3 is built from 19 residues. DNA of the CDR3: TGTGCCAGCAGCTTAGCGGGACTAGCGGGGGCCAGCTCCTACAATGAGCAGTTCTTC. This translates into CASSLAGLAGASSYNEQFF.

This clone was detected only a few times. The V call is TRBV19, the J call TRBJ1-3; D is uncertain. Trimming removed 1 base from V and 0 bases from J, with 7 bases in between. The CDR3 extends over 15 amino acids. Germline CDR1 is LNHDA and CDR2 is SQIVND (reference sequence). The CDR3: CASSIAASSGNTIYF. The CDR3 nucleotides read TGTGCCAGTAGTATAGCTGCAAGCTCTGGAAACACCATATATTTT.

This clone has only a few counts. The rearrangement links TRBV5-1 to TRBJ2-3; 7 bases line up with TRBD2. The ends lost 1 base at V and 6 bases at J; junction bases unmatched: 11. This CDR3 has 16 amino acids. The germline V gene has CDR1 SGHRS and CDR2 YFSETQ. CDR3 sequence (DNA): TGCGCCAGCAGCTTGAGCGGGGCGCTAGATGGGGATACGCAGTATTTT. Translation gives CASSLSGALDGDTQYF.

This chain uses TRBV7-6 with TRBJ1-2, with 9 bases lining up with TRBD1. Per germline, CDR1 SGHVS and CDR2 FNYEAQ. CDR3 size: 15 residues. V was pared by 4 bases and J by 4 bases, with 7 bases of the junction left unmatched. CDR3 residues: CASSYSTGGSYGYTF. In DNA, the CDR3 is TGTGCCAGCAGCTATTCGACAGGGGGGAGCTATGGCTACACCTTC.

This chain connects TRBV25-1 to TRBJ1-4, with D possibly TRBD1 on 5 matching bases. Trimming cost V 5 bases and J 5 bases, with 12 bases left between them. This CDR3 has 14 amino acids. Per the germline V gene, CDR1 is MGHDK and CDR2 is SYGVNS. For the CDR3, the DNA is TGTGCCAGCAGTCTCCCGGGGGGAAATGAAAAACTGTTTTTT. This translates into CASSLPGGNEKLFF.

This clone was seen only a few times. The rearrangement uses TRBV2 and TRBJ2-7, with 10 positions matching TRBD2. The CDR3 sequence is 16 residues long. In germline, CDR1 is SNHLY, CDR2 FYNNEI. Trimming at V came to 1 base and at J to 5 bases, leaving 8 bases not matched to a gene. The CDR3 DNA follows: TGTGCCAGCAGTGAAGAGGGGTGGGGGACTAGCGACGAGCAGTACTTC. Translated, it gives CASSEEGWGTSDEQYF.

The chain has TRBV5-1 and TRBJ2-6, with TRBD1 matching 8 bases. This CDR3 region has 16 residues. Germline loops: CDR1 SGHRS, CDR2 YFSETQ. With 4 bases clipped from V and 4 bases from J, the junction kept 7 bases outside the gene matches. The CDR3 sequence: CASSVQGASGANVLTF. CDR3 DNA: TGCGCCAGCAGCGTCCAGGGGGCGTCAGGGGCCAACGTCCTGACTTTC.

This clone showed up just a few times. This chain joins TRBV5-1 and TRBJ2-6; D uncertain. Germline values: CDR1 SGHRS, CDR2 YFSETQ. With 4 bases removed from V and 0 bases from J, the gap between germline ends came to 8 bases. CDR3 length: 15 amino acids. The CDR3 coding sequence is TGCGCCAGCAGCCGGCCGGGCTCTGGGGCCAACGTCCTGACTTTC. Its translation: CASSRPGSGANVLTF.

The DNA of the CDR3 is TGTGCCAGCAGTGTTCAGGGATGGTACGAGCAGTACTTC. It translates to CASSVQGWYEQYF. This chain joins TRBV6-1 and TRBJ2-7; D is possibly TRBD1 (5 bases). Looked up from germline, CDR1 is MNHNS and CDR2 is SASEGT. The CDR3 length is 13 residues. V was clipped by 4 bases and J by 4 bases, with 11 bases between them.

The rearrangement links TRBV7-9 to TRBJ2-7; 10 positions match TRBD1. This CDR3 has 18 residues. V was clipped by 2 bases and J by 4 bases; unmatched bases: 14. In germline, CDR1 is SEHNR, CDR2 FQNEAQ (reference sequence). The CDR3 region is CASSLRPGTGDSGYEQYF. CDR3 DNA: TGTGCCAGCAGCTTACGTCCCGGGACAGGGGATTCGGGATACGAGCAGTACTTC. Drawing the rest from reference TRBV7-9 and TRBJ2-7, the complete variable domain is DTGVSQNPRHKITKRGQNVTFRCDPISEHNRLYWYRQTLGQGPEFLTYFQNEAQLEKSRLLSDRFSAERPKGSFSTLEIQRTEQGDSAMYLCASSLRPGTGDSGYEQYFGPGTRLTVT.

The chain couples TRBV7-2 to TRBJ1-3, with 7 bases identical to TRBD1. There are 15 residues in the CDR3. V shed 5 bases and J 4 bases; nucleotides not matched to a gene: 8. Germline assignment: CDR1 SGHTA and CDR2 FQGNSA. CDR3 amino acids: CASSPRQGSGNTIYF. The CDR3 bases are TGTGCCAGCAGCCCCCGACAGGGATCAGGAAACACCATATATTTT.

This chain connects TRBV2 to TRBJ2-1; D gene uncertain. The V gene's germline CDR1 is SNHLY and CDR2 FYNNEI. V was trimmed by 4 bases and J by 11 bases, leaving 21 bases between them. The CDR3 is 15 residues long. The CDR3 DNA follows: TGTGCCAGCAGTGGGAGACCCCGCAGAGTAGATCAGCAGTTCTTC. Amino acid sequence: CASSGRPRRVDQQFF.

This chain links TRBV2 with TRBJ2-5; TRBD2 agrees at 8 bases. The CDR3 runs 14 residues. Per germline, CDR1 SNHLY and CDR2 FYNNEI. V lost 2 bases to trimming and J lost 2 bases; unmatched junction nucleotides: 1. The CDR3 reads CASSERGGQETQYF. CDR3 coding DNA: TGTGCCAGCAGTGAACGGGGGGGTCAAGAGACCCAGTACTTC.

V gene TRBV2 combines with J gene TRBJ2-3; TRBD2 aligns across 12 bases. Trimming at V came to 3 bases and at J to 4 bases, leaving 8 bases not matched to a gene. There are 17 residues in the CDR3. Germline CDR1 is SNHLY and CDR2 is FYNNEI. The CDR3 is CASSDDGLAGFADTQYF. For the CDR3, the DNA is TGTGCCAGCAGTGATGATGGACTAGCGGGGTTTGCAGATACGCAGTATTTT.

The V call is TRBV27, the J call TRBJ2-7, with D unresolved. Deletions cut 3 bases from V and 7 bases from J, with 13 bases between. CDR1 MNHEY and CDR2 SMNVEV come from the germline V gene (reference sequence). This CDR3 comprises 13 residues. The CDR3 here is CASSLLFHLEQYF. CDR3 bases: TGTGCCAGCAGTTTGCTTTTTCATCTGGAGCAGTACTTC.

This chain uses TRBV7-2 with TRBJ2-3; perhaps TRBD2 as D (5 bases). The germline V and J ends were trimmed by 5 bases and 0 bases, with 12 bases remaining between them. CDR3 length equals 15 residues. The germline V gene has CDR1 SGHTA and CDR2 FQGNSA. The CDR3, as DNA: TGTGCCAGCAGCCTTGGACTCGATAGCACAGATACGCAGTATTTT. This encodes CASSLGLDSTDTQYF. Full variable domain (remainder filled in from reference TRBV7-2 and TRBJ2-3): GAGVSQSPSNKVTEKGKDVELRCDPISGHTALYWYRQSLGQGLEFLIYFQGNSAPDKSGLPSDRFSAERTGGSVSTLTIQRTQQEDSAVYLCASSLGLDSTDTQYFGPGTRLTVL.

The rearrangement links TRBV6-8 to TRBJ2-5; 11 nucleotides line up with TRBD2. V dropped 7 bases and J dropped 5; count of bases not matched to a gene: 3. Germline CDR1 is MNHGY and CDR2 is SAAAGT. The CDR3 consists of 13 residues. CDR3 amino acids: CASTPSGRETQYF. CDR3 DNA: TGTGCCAGCACCCCTAGCGGGAGGGAGACCCAGTACTTC.

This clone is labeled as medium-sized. CDR3 nucleotides: TGTGCCAGCAGCCGCAGGACCCCCCAAACGGAGACCCAGTACTTC. This gives the protein CASSRRTPQTETQYF. The chain has TRBV7-9 and TRBJ2-5; D is ambiguous. Germline V gene lookup returns CDR1 SEHNR and CDR2 FQNEAQ (reference sequence). V was trimmed by 5 bases and J by 5 bases, leaving 18 bases between them. CDR3 length: 15 residues.

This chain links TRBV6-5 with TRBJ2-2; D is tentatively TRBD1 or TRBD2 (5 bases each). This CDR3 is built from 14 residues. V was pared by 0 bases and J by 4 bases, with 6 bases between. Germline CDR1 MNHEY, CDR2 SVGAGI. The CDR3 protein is CASSYSRGTGELFF. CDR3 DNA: TGTGCCAGCAGTTACTCGAGGGGCACCGGGGAGCTGTTTTTT.

This chain's CDR3 is CASSSAGTSDEAFF. The CDR3 coding sequence is TGTGCCAGCAGCTCGGCTGGGACCTCCGATGAGGCTTTCTTT. The rearrangement links TRBV7-9 to TRBJ1-1; D may be TRBD1 (5 bases). V shed 4 bases and J shed 11 bases, with 20 bases lying between them. The CDR3 extends over 14 amino acids. CDR1 SEHNR and CDR2 FQNEAQ come from the germline V gene (reference sequence). Based on the CDR3 plus reference TRBV7-9 and TRBJ1-1, the full variable domain is DTGVSQNPRHKITKRGQNVTFRCDPISEHNRLYWYRQTLGQGPEFLTYFQNEAQLEKSRLLSDRFSAERPKGSFSTLEIQRTEQGDSAMYLCASSSAGTSDEAFFGQGTRLTVV.

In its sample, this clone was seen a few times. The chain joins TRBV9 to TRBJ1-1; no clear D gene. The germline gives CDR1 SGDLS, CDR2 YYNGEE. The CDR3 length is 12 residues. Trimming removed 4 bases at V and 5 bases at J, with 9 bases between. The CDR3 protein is CASSSTPTEAFF. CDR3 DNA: TGTGCCAGCAGCTCGACACCAACTGAAGCTTTCTTT.

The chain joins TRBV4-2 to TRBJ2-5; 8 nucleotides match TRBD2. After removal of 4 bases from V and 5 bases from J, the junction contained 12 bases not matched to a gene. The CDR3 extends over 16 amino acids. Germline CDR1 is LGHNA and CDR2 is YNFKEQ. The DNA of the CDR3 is TGTGCCAGCAGCCGTGAAGCGGGAGCGCCTGGGGAGACCCAGTACTTC. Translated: CASSREAGAPGETQYF.

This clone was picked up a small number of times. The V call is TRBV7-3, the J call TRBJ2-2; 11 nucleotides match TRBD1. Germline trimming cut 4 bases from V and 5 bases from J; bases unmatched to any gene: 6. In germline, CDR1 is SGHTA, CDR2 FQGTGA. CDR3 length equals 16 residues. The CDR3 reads CASSWRDRGSTGELFF. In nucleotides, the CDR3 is TGTGCCAGCAGCTGGAGGGACAGGGGGAGTACCGGGGAGCTGTTTTTT.

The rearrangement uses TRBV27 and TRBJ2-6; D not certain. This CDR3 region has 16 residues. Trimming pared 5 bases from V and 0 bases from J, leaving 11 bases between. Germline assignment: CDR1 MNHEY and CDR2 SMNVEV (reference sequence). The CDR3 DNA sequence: TGTGCCAGCAGTCCTATCGGCTACTCTGGGGCCAACGTCCTGACTTTC. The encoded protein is CASSPIGYSGANVLTF.